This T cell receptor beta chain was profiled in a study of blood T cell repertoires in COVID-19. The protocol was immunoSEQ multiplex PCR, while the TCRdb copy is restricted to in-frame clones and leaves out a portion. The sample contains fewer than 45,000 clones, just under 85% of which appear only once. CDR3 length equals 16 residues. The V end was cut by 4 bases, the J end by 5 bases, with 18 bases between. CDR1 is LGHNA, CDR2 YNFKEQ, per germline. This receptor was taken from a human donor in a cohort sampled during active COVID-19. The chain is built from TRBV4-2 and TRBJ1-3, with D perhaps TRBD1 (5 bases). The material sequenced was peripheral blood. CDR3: CASSPAAGTKRNTIYF. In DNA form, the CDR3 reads TGTGCCAGCAGCCCGGCTGCGGGGACTAAGCGAAACACCATATATTTT.